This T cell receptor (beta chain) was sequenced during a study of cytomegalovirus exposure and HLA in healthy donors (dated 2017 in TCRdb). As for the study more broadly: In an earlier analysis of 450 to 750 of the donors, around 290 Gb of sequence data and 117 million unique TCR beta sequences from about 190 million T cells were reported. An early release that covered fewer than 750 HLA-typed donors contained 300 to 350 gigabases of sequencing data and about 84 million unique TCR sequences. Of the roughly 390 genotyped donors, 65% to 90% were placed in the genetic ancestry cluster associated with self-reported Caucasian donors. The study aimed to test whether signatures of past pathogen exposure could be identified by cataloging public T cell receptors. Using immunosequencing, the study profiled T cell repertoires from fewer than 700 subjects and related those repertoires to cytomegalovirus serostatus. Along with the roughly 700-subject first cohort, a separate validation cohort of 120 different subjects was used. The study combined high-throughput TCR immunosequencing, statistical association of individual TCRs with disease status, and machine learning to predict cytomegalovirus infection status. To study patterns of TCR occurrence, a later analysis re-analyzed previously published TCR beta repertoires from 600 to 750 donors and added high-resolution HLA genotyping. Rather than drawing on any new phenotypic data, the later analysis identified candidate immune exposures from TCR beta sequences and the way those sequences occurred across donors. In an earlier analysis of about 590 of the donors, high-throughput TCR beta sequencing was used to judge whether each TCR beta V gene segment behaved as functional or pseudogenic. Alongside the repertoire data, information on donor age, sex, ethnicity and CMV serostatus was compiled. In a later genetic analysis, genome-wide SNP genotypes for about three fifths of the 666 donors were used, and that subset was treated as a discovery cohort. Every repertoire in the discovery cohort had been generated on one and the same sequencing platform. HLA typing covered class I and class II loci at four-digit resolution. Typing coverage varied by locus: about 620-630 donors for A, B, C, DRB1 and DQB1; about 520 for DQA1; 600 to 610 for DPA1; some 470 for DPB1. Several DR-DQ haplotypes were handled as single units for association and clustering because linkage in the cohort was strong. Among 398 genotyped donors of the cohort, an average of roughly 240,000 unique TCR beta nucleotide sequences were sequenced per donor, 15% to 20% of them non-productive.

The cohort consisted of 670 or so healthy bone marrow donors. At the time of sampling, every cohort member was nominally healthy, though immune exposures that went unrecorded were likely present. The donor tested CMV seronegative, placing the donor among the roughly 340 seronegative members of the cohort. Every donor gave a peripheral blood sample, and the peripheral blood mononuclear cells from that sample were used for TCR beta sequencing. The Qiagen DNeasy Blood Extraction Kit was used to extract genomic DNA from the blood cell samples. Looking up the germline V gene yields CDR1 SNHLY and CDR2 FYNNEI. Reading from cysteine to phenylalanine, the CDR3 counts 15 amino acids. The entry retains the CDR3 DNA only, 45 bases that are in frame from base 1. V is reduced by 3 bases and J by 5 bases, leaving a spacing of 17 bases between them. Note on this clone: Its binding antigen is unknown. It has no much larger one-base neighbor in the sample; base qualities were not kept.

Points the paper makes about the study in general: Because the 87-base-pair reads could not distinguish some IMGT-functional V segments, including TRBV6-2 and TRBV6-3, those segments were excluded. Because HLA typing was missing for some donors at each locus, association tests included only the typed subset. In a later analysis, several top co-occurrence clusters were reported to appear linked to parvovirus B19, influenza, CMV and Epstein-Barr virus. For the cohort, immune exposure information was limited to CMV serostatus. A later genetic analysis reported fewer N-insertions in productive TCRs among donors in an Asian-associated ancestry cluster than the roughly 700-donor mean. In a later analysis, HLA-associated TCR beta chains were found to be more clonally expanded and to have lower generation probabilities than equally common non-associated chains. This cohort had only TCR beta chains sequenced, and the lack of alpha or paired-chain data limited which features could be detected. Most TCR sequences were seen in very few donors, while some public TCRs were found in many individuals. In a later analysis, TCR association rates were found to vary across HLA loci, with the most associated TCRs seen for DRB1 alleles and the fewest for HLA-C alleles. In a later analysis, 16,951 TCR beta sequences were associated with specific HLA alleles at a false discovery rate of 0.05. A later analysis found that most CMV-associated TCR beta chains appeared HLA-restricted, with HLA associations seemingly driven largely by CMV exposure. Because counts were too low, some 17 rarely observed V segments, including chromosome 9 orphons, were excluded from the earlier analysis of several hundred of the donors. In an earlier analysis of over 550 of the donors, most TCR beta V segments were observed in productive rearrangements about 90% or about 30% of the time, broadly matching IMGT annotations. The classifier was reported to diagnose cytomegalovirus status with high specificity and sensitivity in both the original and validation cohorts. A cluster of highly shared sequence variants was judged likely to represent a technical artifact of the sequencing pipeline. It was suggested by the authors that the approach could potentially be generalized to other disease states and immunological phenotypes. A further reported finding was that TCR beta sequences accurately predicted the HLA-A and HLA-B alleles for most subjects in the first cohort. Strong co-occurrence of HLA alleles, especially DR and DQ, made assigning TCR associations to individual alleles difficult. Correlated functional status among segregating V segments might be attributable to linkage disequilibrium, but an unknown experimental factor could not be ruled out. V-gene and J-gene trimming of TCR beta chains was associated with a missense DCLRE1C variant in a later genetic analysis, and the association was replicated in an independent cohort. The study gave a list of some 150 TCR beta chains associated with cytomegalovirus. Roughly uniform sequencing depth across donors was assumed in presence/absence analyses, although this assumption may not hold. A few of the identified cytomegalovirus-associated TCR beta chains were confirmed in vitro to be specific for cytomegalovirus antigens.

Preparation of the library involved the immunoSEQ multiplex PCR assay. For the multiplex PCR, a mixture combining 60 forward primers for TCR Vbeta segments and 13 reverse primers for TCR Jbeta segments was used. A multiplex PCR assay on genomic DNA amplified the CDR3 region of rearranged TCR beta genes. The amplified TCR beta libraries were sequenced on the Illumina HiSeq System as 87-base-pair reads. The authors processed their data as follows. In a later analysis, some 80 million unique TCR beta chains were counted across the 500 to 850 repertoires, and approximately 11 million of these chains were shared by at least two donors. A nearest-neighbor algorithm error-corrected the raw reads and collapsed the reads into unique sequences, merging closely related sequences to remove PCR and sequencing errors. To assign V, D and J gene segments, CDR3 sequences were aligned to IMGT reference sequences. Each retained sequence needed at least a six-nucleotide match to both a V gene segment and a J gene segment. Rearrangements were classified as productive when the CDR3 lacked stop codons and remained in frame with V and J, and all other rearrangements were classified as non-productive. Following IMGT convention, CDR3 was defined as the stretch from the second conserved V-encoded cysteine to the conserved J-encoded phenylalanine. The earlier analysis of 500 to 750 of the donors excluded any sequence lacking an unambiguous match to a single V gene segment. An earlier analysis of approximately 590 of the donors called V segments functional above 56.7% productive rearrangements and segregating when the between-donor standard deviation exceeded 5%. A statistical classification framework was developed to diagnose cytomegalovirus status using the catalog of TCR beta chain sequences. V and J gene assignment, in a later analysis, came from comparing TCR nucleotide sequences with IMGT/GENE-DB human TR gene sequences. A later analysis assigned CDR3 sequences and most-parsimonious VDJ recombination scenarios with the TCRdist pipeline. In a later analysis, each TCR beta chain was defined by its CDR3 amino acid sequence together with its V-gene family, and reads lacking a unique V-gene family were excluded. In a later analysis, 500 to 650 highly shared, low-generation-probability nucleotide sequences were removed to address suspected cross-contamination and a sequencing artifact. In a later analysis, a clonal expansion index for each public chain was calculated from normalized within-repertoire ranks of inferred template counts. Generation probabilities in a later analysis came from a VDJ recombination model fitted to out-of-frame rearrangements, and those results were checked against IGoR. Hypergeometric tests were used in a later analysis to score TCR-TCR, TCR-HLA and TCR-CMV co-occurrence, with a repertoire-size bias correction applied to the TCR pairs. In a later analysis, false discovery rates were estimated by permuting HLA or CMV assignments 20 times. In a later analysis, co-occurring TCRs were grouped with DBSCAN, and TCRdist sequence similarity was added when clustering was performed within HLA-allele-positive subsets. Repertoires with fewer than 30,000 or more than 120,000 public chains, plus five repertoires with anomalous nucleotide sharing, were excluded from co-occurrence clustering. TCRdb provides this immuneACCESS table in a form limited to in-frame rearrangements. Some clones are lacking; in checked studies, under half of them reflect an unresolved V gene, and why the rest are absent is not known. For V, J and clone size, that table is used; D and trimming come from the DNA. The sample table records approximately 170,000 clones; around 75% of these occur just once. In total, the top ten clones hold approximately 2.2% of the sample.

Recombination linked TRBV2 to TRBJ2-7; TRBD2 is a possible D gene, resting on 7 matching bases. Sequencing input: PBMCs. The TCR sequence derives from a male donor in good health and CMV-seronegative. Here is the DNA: TGTGCCAGCAGTGAGGAGGGGGGGCAAGGCCACGAGCAGTACTTC. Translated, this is CASSEEGGQGHEQYF.